What follows are 15 T cell receptor beta chains derived from one specimen sequenced in a study of blood T cells in healthy people across ages. A sample-barcoded 5' primer and a J-beta primer mix were used in a second PCR of roughly 7 to 11 cycles. TCRdb redid the calling of the 5' RACE reads with MiXCR, one entry per CDR3 protein. Altogether about 780,000 distinct CDR3 sequences are present, about 47% being singletons, with the ten largest covering 15% to 20%. The source material was blood. The receptors were gathered from a man older than 75 in good health.

This clonotype has ten or more counts. The rearrangement uses TRBV10-3 and TRBJ2-5; 7 nucleotides agree with TRBD2. CDR1 ENHRY and CDR2 SYGVKD come from the germline V gene. After removal of 4 bases from V and 1 base from J, the junction contained 0 bases not matched to a gene. The CDR3 runs 13 residues. CDR3 nucleotide sequence: TGTGCCATCAGTGGCGGGAGCCAAGAGACCCAGTACTTC. Its translation is CAISGGSQETQYF.

The rearrangement joins TRBV30 to TRBJ1-1, with no clear D. The CDR3 runs to 13 residues. V gave up 4 bases and J gave up 1 base, with 10 bases separating them. Germline V CDR1 and CDR2: GTSNPN, SVGIG (reference sequence). The CDR3 coding sequence is TGTGCCTGGATGGTGGGTCGGAACACTGAAGCTTTCTTT. Translated: CAWMVGRNTEAFF.

J is TRBJ1-2 and V is TRBV29-1, with TRBD1 matching 8 bases. The germline V gene has CDR1 SQVTM and CDR2 ANQGSEA. This CDR3 comprises 13 residues. V shed 7 bases and J 6 bases; nucleotides not matched to a gene: 10. Here the CDR3 reads CSAPGQGENGYTF. CDR3 in DNA: TGCAGCGCACCTGGACAGGGAGAGAATGGCTACACCTTC.

The chain couples TRBV20-1 to TRBJ2-5; tentative D call: TRBD1 (6 bases). Per germline, CDR1 DFQATT and CDR2 SNEGSKA (reference sequence). V lost 3 bases and J lost 11, with 19 bases in between. The CDR3 spans 13 residues. The CDR3 sequence: CSARTGAYNEQYF. In DNA form, the CDR3 reads TGCAGTGCTAGGACAGGTGCCTACAATGAGCAGTACTTC.

The sample holds a few counts of this clonotype. Just one base apart from a much larger clone, this may be a read error. This chain uses TRBV10-3 with TRBJ2-7; TRBD2 matches at 9 bases. Per germline, CDR1 ENHRY and CDR2 SYGVKD. The CDR3 spans 15 residues. Trimming removed 3 bases from V and 3 bases from J; junction bases left unmatched: 6. Written as DNA, the CDR3 is TGTGCCATCAGTGAATGGGCTAGCGGGAACTACGAGCAGTACTTC. Translated, it gives CAISEWASGNYEQYF.

This clonotype occurred many times. The genes are TRBV12-3 or TRBV12-4 and TRBJ2-7, with 13 bases identical to TRBD2. Germline trimming cut 3 bases from V and 4 bases from J; bases unmatched to any gene: 3. The CDR3 runs 15 residues. The CDR3 loop reads CASSFGTSGEYEQYF. Here the CDR3 DNA reads TGTGCCAGCAGTTTCGGGACTAGCGGGGAATACGAGCAGTACTTC.

This clonotype has just a few counts. The chain recombines TRBV29-1 with TRBJ1-2; tentatively, D is TRBD1 (6 bases). Germline V gene lookup returns CDR1 SQVTM and CDR2 ANQGSEA. CDR3 length: 12 residues. Trimming removed 5 bases at V and 3 bases at J, with 10 bases between. This chain's CDR3 is CSVYGQYYGYTF. The CDR3 nucleotides are TGCAGCGTTTATGGACAGTACTATGGCTACACCTTC.

This clonotype was counted between two and nine times. The CDR3 is CASSPPGTSNEQFF. The CDR3 bases are TGTGCCAGCAGCCCACCCGGGACCTCCAATGAGCAGTTCTTC. V and J are TRBV7-2 and TRBJ2-1, with D perhaps assigned TRBD1 or TRBD2 (5 bases each). V was shortened by 5 bases and J by 6 bases, with 14 bases between the two germline ends. CDR3 length: 14 residues. CDR1 SGHTA and CDR2 FQGNSA come from the germline V gene. Full variable domain (remainder filled in from reference TRBV7-2 and TRBJ2-1): GAGVSQSPSNKVTEKGKDVELRCDPISGHTALYWYRQSLGQGLEFLIYFQGNSAPDKSGLPSDRFSAERTGGSVSTLTIQRTQQEDSAVYLCASSPPGTSNEQFFGPGTRLTVL.

The CDR3: CASSLSLAGGSSYEQYF. CDR3 nucleotides: TGCGCCAGCAGCTTGTCCCTAGCGGGGGGGAGCTCCTACGAGCAGTACTTC. The V gene is TRBV5-1, the J gene TRBJ2-7, with 12 nucleotides matching TRBD2. The junction had 5 bases not matched to a gene; V was cut back by 1 base and J by 0 bases. Germline CDR1 and CDR2: SGHRS and YFSETQ. CDR3 length equals 17 residues.

This clonotype was found a few times. J is TRBJ2-3 and V is TRBV7-2, with D possibly called TRBD1 or TRBD2 (5 bases each). V lost 1 base to trimming and J lost 7 bases, with 15 bases between them. The CDR3 has 15 residues. Germline loops: CDR1 SGHTA, CDR2 FQGNSA. The CDR3 is CASSLDRDPGNTQYF. Here the CDR3 DNA reads TGTGCCAGCAGCTTAGACCGGGACCCAGGGAATACGCAGTATTTT.

This chain uses TRBV20-1 with TRBJ2-1; 11 nucleotides align to TRBD1. The CDR3 has 14 residues. Germline loops: CDR1 DFQATT, CDR2 SNEGSKA (reference sequence). V was clipped by 3 bases and J by 7 bases; unmatched bases: 5. CDR3 DNA: TGCAGTGCTAGCCCCGGACAGGGGGCTAATGAGCAGTTCTTC. This translates into CSASPGQGANEQFF.

The rearrangement links TRBV5-5 to TRBJ2-2; the D gene is possibly TRBD2 (6 bases). The CDR3 contains 15 residues. Trimming took off 0 bases at V and 4 bases at J, with 10 bases between the two ends. The germline V gene has CDR1 SGHKS and CDR2 YYEKEE (reference sequence). The CDR3 region has the DNA TGTGCCAGCAGCTTGGTTAGCGGACCCACCGGGGAGCTGTTTTTT. This translates into CASSLVSGPTGELFF.

J is TRBJ2-2 and V is TRBV4-2; 7 nucleotides match TRBD2. Trimming cost V 2 bases and J 0 bases; bases outside gene matches: 3. The germline gives CDR1 LGHNA, CDR2 YNFKEQ. The length of the CDR3 is 16 residues. The CDR3 reads CASSQRTRANTGELFF. The DNA of the CDR3 is TGTGCCAGCAGCCAAAGGACTAGGGCGAACACCGGGGAGCTGTTTTTT.

The chain recombines TRBV9 with TRBJ1-6, with a tentative D call TRBD1 (5 bases). The CDR3 consists of 15 residues. The germline V gene encodes CDR1 SGDLS and CDR2 YYNGEE. Trimming shortened V by 0 bases and J by 7 bases, and 11 bases separated the two germline ends. The CDR3 region is CASSVVGGTNSPLHF. The CDR3 bases are TGTGCCAGCAGCGTAGTTGGGGGGACGAATTCACCCCTCCACTTT.

The chain has TRBV7-2 and TRBJ2-2; tentatively, D is TRBD1 (5 bases). Trimming shortened V by 5 bases and J by 0 bases, and 16 bases separated the two germline ends. The CDR3 is 17 amino acids. CDR1 is SGHTA and CDR2 is FQGNSA in the germline V gene. The CDR3 loop is CASSIRQLASNTGELFF. The CDR3 region has the DNA TGTGCCAGCAGCATCCGACAGTTGGCGTCGAACACCGGGGAGCTGTTTTTT.